Following are 15 T cell receptor beta chains from one sample sequenced in a study of shared clonotypes between healthy human individuals. Some clones are missing from TCRdb's copy, which holds only in-frame ones; the method was immunoSEQ multiplex PCR. The repertoire holds around 600,000 clones, with about 98% as singletons. Naivety among CD8 cells was defined by CD45RO negativity and positive CCR7 selection, thereby excluding terminally differentiated effector memory CD45RA+ cells. Source material: naive CD8+ T cells sorted from blood. These receptors came from a man under 40 in good health.

The chain uses TRBV6-5 and TRBJ2-7; 9 bases fit TRBD1. V gave up 7 bases and J gave up 2 bases; unmatched junction bases: 9. The V gene's germline CDR1 is MNHEY and CDR2 SVGAGI. The CDR3 has 15 residues. The CDR3 protein is CASTISGQGPYEQYF. The CDR3 DNA reads as TGTGCCAGCACCATCTCGGGACAGGGACCCTACGAGCAGTACTTC.

The chain uses TRBV9 and TRBJ2-2; 9 bases are a match to TRBD1. Germline loops: CDR1 SGDLS, CDR2 YYNGEE. The CDR3 length is 16 residues. Unmatched junction bases numbered 4, after V lost 3 bases and J lost 1 base. The CDR3 coding sequence is TGTGCCAGCAGCGGCACAGGGGGCAAGAACACCGGGGAGCTGTTTTTT. It yields the protein CASSGTGGKNTGELFF.

The V call is TRBV6-6, the J call TRBJ2-7, with no clear D. CDR1 is MNHNY and CDR2 is SVGAGI in the germline V gene (reference sequence). There are 13 residues in the CDR3. The V end was cut by 2 bases, the J end by 7 bases, with 12 bases between. CDR3 loop: CASSYPPSLEQYF. The CDR3 DNA sequence: TGTGCCAGCAGTTACCCCCCCTCTTTGGAGCAGTACTTC.

Here the CDR3 reads CASSPLAGLNYEQYF. In DNA form, the CDR3 reads TGTGCCAGCAGCCCTCTAGCGGGACTTAACTACGAGCAGTACTTC. This chain connects TRBV11-2 to TRBJ2-7, with 9 bases aligning to TRBD2. The CDR3 contains 15 residues. Germline values: CDR1 SGHAT, CDR2 FQNNGV. V lost 5 bases to trimming and J lost 3 bases; unmatched junction nucleotides: 8.

The chain links TRBV29-1 to TRBJ2-3; TRBD2 aligns across 16 bases. Looked up from germline, CDR1 is SQVTM and CDR2 is ANQGSEA. Trimming took 7 bases from V and 2 from J; bases not matched to a gene: 3. This CDR3 spans 15 amino acids. This chain's CDR3 is CSGGLAGGVTDTQYF. CDR3 DNA sequence: TGCAGCGGGGGACTAGCGGGAGGGGTCACAGATACGCAGTATTTT.

The chain employs TRBV10-2 and TRBJ2-7; TRBD2 aligns across 8 bases. The CDR3 is 14 residues long. Looked up from germline, CDR1 is WSHSY and CDR2 is SAAADI. With 5 bases clipped from V and 1 base from J, the junction kept 4 bases outside the gene matches. CDR3 sequence reads: CASSKSGSSYEQYF. The CDR3 DNA sequence: TGCGCCAGCAGTAAGAGCGGGAGTTCCTACGAGCAGTACTTC.

The chain employs TRBV27 and TRBJ2-3; D not certain. Germline loops: CDR1 MNHEY, CDR2 SMNVEV (reference sequence). Trimming shortened V by 1 base and J by 3 bases, and 11 bases separated the two germline ends. The CDR3 covers 15 residues. This chain's CDR3 is CASSLLYDGTDTQYF. CDR3 nucleotide sequence: TGTGCCAGCAGTTTATTGTACGACGGAACAGATACGCAGTATTTT.

In this sample, this clone turned up once. The chain is built from TRBV7-2 and TRBJ2-7; 7 bases are a match to TRBD2. V shed 2 bases, J shed 3 bases, and the junction held 1 base outside the gene matches. This CDR3 is built from 13 residues. Germline V gene sequence: CDR1 SGHTA, CDR2 FQGNSA. The DNA for the CDR3 is TGTGCCAGCAGCTTACTAGCGGACTACGAGCAGTACTTC. Protein sequence: CASSLLADYEQYF.

The V and J genes are TRBV28 and TRBJ2-7; D ambiguous. The CDR3 has 14 amino acids. The germline V gene has CDR1 MDHEN and CDR2 SYDVKM. V gave up 3 bases and J gave up 0 bases, with 9 bases separating them. CDR3 nucleotide sequence: TGTGCCAGCAGTTTGTACTCACGCTCCTACGAGCAGTACTTC. Translating gives CASSLYSRSYEQYF.

The V call is TRBV27, the J call TRBJ2-7; D is unclear. The CDR3 length is 15 residues. V shed 3 bases and J shed 2 bases, with 14 bases lying between them. Germline assignment: CDR1 MNHEY and CDR2 SMNVEV (reference sequence). Here the CDR3 reads CASSFQVNSPYEQYF. CDR3 coding DNA: TGTGCCAGCAGTTTTCAGGTGAACAGCCCCTACGAGCAGTACTTC.

The V gene is TRBV28, the J gene TRBJ2-1, with no clear D. V lost 4 bases, J lost 6 bases, and 19 bases lay in between. Germline V gene data show CDR1 as MDHEN and CDR2 as SYDVKM. The CDR3 contains 16 residues. The chain's CDR3 is CASSSPAPSGRNEQFF. In nucleotides, the CDR3 is TGTGCCAGCAGTTCCCCCGCCCCTTCTGGGCGCAATGAGCAGTTCTTC.

The chain is built from TRBV7-9 and TRBJ2-7, with TRBD1 identical over 9 bases. Per the germline V gene, CDR1 is SEHNR and CDR2 is FQNEAQ (reference sequence). The CDR3 spans 15 residues. V was clipped by 3 bases and J by 3 bases; unmatched bases: 6. This CDR3 reads CASSFPGQGFYEQYF. The CDR3 DNA reads TGTGCCAGCAGCTTTCCGGGACAGGGCTTCTACGAGCAGTACTTC.

This rearrangement joins TRBV9 to TRBJ2-3, with D perhaps being TRBD1 or TRBD2 (5 bases each). From germline, CDR1 is SGDLS and CDR2 YYNGEE. The CDR3 consists of 15 residues. V was pared by 3 bases and J by 1 base, with 12 bases between. The CDR3 spells CASSGWGSGTDTQYF. As DNA, the CDR3 is TGTGCCAGCAGCGGTTGGGGGAGTGGCACAGATACGCAGTATTTT. Drawing the rest from reference TRBV9 and TRBJ2-3, the complete variable domain is DSGVTQTPKHLITATGQRVTLRCSPRSGDLSVYWYQQSLDQGLQFLIQYYNGEERAKGNILERFSAQQFPDLHSELNLSSLELGDSALYFCASSGWGSGTDTQYFGPGTRLTVL.

The V and J genes are TRBV7-9 and TRBJ1-5; D not certain. V was shortened by 1 base and J by 7 bases, with 8 bases between the two germline ends. The CDR3 length is 13 residues. Germline CDR1 is SEHNR and CDR2 is FQNEAQ (reference sequence). The CDR3 sequence is CASSLGVSQPQHF. CDR3 nucleotides: TGTGCCAGCAGCTTAGGGGTTAGCCAGCCCCAGCATTTT.

This chain uses TRBV11-2 with TRBJ2-7, with unresolved D. V lost 2 bases and J 4 bases, leaving 9 bases between the germline ends. The CDR3 has 13 residues. Germline V CDR1 and CDR2: SGHAT, FQNNGV. CDR3 coding DNA: TGTGCCAGCAGCTTATTCGTTTTGTACGAGCAGTACTTC. Translating gives CASSLFVLYEQYF.